What follows are 26 T cell receptor beta chains derived from one specimen sequenced in a study of T cell responses to AZD1222 COVID-19 vaccine. TCRdb keeps only in-frame clones here, not all; method: immunoSEQ multiplex PCR. Among under 130,000 clones listed, around 90% were seen once. This sample comprised peripheral blood, obtained 28 days after the second AZD1222 dose. These receptors came from an adult who received the AZD1222 COVID-19 vaccine.

The J gene is TRBJ2-1, the V gene TRBV10-2; TRBD2 might be the D (6 bases). Germline loops: CDR1 WSHSY, CDR2 SAAADI. V lost 0 bases and J lost 4, with 7 bases in between. This CDR3 spans 14 amino acids. The CDR3 protein is CASSESGGYNEQFF. CDR3 nucleotide sequence: TGCGCCAGCAGTGAGTCGGGGGGTTACAATGAGCAGTTCTTC.

The chain couples TRBV21-1 to TRBJ1-2. TRBV21-1 is recorded as a pseudogene. CDR3 length equals 16 residues. CDR3: CASSKLRDRTHYGYTF. CDR3 nucleotide sequence: TGTGCCAGCAGCAAGCTTAGGGACCGTACGCACTATGGCTACACCTTC.

V and J are TRBV11-2 and TRBJ1-5; D unclear. The V and J ends lost 0 bases and 5 bases respectively, with 5 bases between them. Germline lookup yields CDR1 SGHAT and CDR2 FQNNGV. CDR3 length: 13 amino acids. The CDR3 DNA sequence: TGTGCCAGCAGCTTAGATCTATATCAGCCCCAGCATTTT. As protein: CASSLDLYQPQHF.

V is TRBV5-1 and J is TRBJ1-2; possible D gene TRBD1, 6 bases. This CDR3 region has 15 residues. Trimming removed 5 bases at V and 8 bases at J, with 22 bases between. CDR1 and CDR2 from the germline V gene are SGHRS and YFSETQ. This chain's CDR3 is CASSFQDSSTGGYTF. The CDR3 nucleotides are TGCGCCAGCAGTTTTCAGGACAGCTCTACCGGGGGCTACACCTTC.

CDR3 coding DNA: TGTGCCAGCCAGACCGACAGGGGGGGGAATGAGCAGTTCTTC. This codes for CASQTDRGGNEQFF. The chain couples TRBV18 to TRBJ2-1; 9 bases match TRBD1. The CDR3 contains 14 residues. CDR1 and CDR2 from the germline V gene are KGHSH and LQKENI. V lost 8 bases to trimming and J lost 7 bases; unmatched junction nucleotides: 9.

This sequence joins TRBV19 and TRBJ2-1; D gene ambiguous. V shed 4 bases and J shed 12 bases, with 10 bases lying between them. The length of the CDR3 is 11 residues. Germline V lookup: CDR1 LNHDA, CDR2 SQIVND (reference sequence). The CDR3 DNA sequence: TGTGCCAGTAGTAAACGAGAGGTGCAGTTCTTC. This sequence encodes CASSKREVQFF.

The rearrangement links TRBV5-1 to TRBJ2-7, with D perhaps TRBD1 (5 bases). The germline V and J ends were trimmed by 5 bases and 4 bases, with 16 bases remaining between them. Germline V gene lookup returns CDR1 SGHRS and CDR2 YFSETQ. CDR3 length equals 14 residues. The DNA for the CDR3 is TGCGCCAGCAGGAAGGATCCCAGGGTTTACGAGCAGTACTTC. Protein sequence: CASRKDPRVYEQYF.

This sequence joins TRBV6-5 and TRBJ1-1; 8 positions agree with TRBD1. Germline V lookup: CDR1 MNHEY, CDR2 SVGAGI. V was pared by 6 bases and J by 11 bases, with 8 bases of the junction left unmatched. This CDR3 has 12 amino acids. Written as DNA, the CDR3 is TGTGCCAGCAGCCGACAGGGGATGGGGGCTTTCTTT. Its translation: CASSRQGMGAFF.

V gene TRBV7-9 combines with J gene TRBJ2-1; 13 bases fit TRBD2. The ends lost 8 bases at V and 9 bases at J; junction bases unmatched: 7. CDR1 is SEHNR, CDR2 FQNEAQ, per germline (reference sequence). The CDR3 contains 14 residues. Here the CDR3 reads CASPGTSGIIEQFF. The CDR3 DNA reads as TGTGCCAGCCCCGGGACTAGCGGGATCATTGAGCAGTTCTTC.

In regard to this clone: The same CDR3 is also encoded by other DNA sequences in this sample. The chain has TRBV6-5 and TRBJ2-7; 9 nucleotides match TRBD1. CDR3 length: 16 residues. V dropped 0 bases and J dropped 3; count of bases not matched to a gene: 6. Germline V lookup: CDR1 MNHEY, CDR2 SVGAGI. DNA for the CDR3: TGTGCCAGCAGTTACTCGAACCCGGGACAGGGCTACGAGCAGTACTTC. Translating gives CASSYSNPGQGYEQYF.

The chain employs TRBV18 and TRBJ1-5; 9 nucleotides match TRBD1. Germline CDR1 is KGHSH and CDR2 is LQKENI. The CDR3 covers 18 residues. The junction had 14 bases not matched to a gene; V was cut back by 6 bases and J by 2 bases. The DNA of the CDR3 is TGTGCCAGCTCGGGACAGGGTAGGGCGGTGGACGGCAATCAGCCCCAGCATTTT. Translation gives CASSGQGRAVDGNQPQHF.

The chain joins TRBV27 to TRBJ2-2, with 7 bases matching TRBD2. The germline gives CDR1 MNHEY, CDR2 SMNVEV (reference sequence). V was pared by 2 bases and J by 7 bases, with 7 bases of the junction left unmatched. The CDR3 runs 15 residues. The CDR3 sequence is CASSLSREVGGELFF. As DNA, the CDR3 is TGTGCCAGCAGTTTAAGTCGGGAGGTTGGCGGGGAGCTGTTTTTT.

CDR3 residues: CASSLDLGGKSYEQYF. The CDR3 DNA is TGTGCCAGCAGCTTGGATTTGGGGGGAAAGTCCTACGAGCAGTACTTC. The genes are TRBV5-8 and TRBJ2-7, with a weak D call TRBD2 (6 bases). V lost 0 bases and J 1 base, leaving 14 bases between the germline ends. Germline V lookup: CDR1 SGHTS, CDR2 YDEGEE. CDR3 length: 16 residues.

In DNA form, the CDR3 reads TGTGCCAGCAGCCAAGGGGGGGGACAGGGATACGAGCAGTACTTC. Translation gives CASSQGGGQGYEQYF. The rearrangement joins TRBV3-1 (or the pseudogene TRBV3-2) to TRBJ2-7; 9 nucleotides line up with TRBD1. Unmatched junction bases numbered 5, after V lost 1 base and J lost 4 bases. The CDR3 has 15 residues. Germline values: CDR1 LGHDT, CDR2 YNNKEL (reference sequence).

This clone was counted once. The chain combines TRBV24-1 with TRBJ2-2; D remains ambiguous. The V and J ends lost 9 bases and 0 bases respectively, with 7 bases between them. Germline lookup yields CDR1 KGHDR and CDR2 SFDVKD. The CDR3 totals 13 residues. This chain's CDR3 is CATQSSNTGELFF. CDR3 DNA sequence: TGTGCCACCCAGTCATCGAACACCGGGGAGCTGTTTTTT.

The rearrangement links TRBV19 to TRBJ2-7; 11 nucleotides align to TRBD2. The trim removed 3 bases at V and 2 bases at J, leaving 0 bases unmatched. Germline loops: CDR1 LNHDA, CDR2 SQIVND (reference sequence). The CDR3 is made up of 14 amino acids. The CDR3 DNA sequence: TGTGCCAGTAGTATGGGACTAGCGGCCTACGAGCAGTACTTC. As protein: CASSMGLAAYEQYF.

In DNA form, the CDR3 reads TGTGCCAGCAGAGACACAGTACACTATGGCTACACCTTC. This gives the protein CASRDTVHYGYTF. The chain combines TRBV12-3 or TRBV12-4 with TRBJ1-2; D is unclear. The CDR3 extends over 13 amino acids. Trimming removed 6 bases from V and 3 bases from J, with 11 bases in between.

The chain is built from TRBV5-4 and TRBJ1-2, with 11 bases aligning to TRBD1. Unmatched junction bases numbered 6, after V lost 1 base and J lost 7 bases. This CDR3 has 15 amino acids. CDR1 is SGHNT, CDR2 YYREEE, per germline (reference sequence). CDR3 coding DNA: TGTGCCAGCAGCTTGTGGGGACAGGGGGGAGGTGGCTACACCTTC. This translates into CASSLWGQGGGGYTF.

This clone was found once. The chain couples TRBV6-5 to TRBJ1-1; D might be TRBD1 (5 bases). This CDR3 contains 13 residues. Trimming removed 8 bases at V and 4 bases at J, with 14 bases between. CDR1 is MNHEY, CDR2 SVGAGI, per germline. CDR3 sequence reads: CASYASGFTEAFF. The CDR3 DNA reads as TGTGCCAGCTATGCCTCAGGGTTCACTGAAGCTTTCTTT.

This CDR3 reads CASSVDGTASSYEQYF. The CDR3, as DNA: TGTGCCAGCAGCGTCGATGGGACAGCTAGCTCCTACGAGCAGTACTTC. V is TRBV9 and J is TRBJ2-7; 7 bases line up with TRBD1. Germline V gene sequence: CDR1 SGDLS, CDR2 YYNGEE. The CDR3 extends over 16 amino acids. The V gene end was trimmed by 2 bases and the J gene end by 0 bases; junction bases not matched to a gene: 8.

The chain uses TRBV6-2 or TRBV6-3 and TRBJ2-7; TRBD1 aligns across 7 bases. The germline gives CDR1 MNHEY, CDR2 SVGEGT. V lost 5 bases, J lost 6 bases, and 7 bases stayed unmatched. CDR3 length equals 13 residues. In nucleotides, the CDR3 is TGTGCCAGCAGTAGCGACTACAGGGGCGAGCAGTACTTC. Protein: CASSSDYRGEQYF.

V usage is TRBV27 and J usage is TRBJ2-3; either TRBD1 or TRBD2 may fit D (5 bases each). V lost 4 bases to trimming and J lost 6 bases, with 11 bases between them. The CDR3 contains 13 residues. Germline V gene sequence: CDR1 MNHEY, CDR2 SMNVEV (reference sequence). CDR3: CASSSPGRDTQYF. For the CDR3, the DNA is TGTGCCAGCAGTTCCCCGGGACGGGATACGCAGTATTTT.

The V and J genes are TRBV3-1 (or the pseudogene TRBV3-2) and TRBJ1-2; TRBD1 is a possible D gene (5 bases). The CDR3 extends over 15 amino acids. Per germline, CDR1 LGHDT and CDR2 YNNKEL (reference sequence). V lost 4 bases, J lost 4 bases, and 16 bases lay in between. The CDR3 is CASSPPGLKSYGYTF. The CDR3 nucleotides are TGTGCCAGCAGCCCGCCGGGACTCAAGTCCTATGGCTACACCTTC.

This chain joins TRBV7-9 and TRBJ2-7; D may correspond to TRBD1 or TRBD2 (5 bases each). Germline V gene lookup returns CDR1 SEHNR and CDR2 FQNEAQ (reference sequence). This CDR3 spans 16 amino acids. The ends were cut back, 2 bases at V and 3 bases at J, with 17 bases in the middle. CDR3 DNA: TGTGCCAGCAGCTTATTCAAAGGGGCGGGCCACTACGAGCAGTACTTC. It yields the protein CASSLFKGAGHYEQYF.

In DNA, the CDR3 is TGTGCCAGCAGCCGCTTAGGGTGGAGGGTCGAGCAGTACTTC. It is translated as CASSRLGWRVEQYF. The chain couples TRBV28 to TRBJ2-7, with D perhaps TRBD2 (6 bases). This CDR3 is built from 14 residues. Trimming removed 6 bases from V and 6 bases from J, with 18 bases in between. Germline loops: CDR1 MDHEN, CDR2 SYDVKM.

The CDR3 here is CASSLVARNTGELFF. CDR3 DNA sequence: TGTGCCAGCAGCTTAGTGGCCAGGAACACCGGGGAGCTGTTTTTT. This sequence joins TRBV7-8 and TRBJ2-2; D is uncertain. Germline loops: CDR1 SGHVS, CDR2 FQNEAQ. The V end lost 1 base, the J end lost 1 base, and 7 bases lay between the germline ends. The CDR3 spans 15 residues. Full variable domain (remainder filled in from reference TRBV7-8 and TRBJ2-2): GAGVSQSPRYKVAKRGQDVALRCDPISGHVSLFWYQQALGQGPEFLTYFQNEAQLDKSGLPSDRFFAERPEGSVSTLKIQRTQQEDSAVYLCASSLVARNTGELFFGEGSRLTVL.